The T cell receptor (beta chain) described here comes from a study of T cells after yellow fever vaccination. The wider study: The authors prepared low-cell-number fractions using SMART-Seq v4 Ultra Low Input.

TCRdb analysed the 5' RACE reads with MiXCR anew, one entry per CDR3 protein. The repertoire includes 27,000 or so distinct CDR3 sequences, 4% to 4.5% of them detected once, and 46% sits in the top ten. This clonotype has a count of ten or more. V lost 6 bases to trimming and J lost 1 base, with 11 bases between them. This CDR3 contains 14 residues. Sequenced here: CD8+ T cells sorted from PBMCs, sampled 5 days after the yellow fever booster vaccination. The sequence was collected from a man younger than 40 who received the YFV17D yellow fever vaccine. The V gene is TRBV12-3 or TRBV12-4, the J gene TRBJ2-3, with D possibly being TRBD2 (6 bases). This CDR3 is CASSLWGGTDTQYF. The DNA for the CDR3 is TGTGCCAGCAGCCTGTGGGGGGGCACAGATACGCAGTATTTT.